This TCR beta chain emerged from a study of shared clonotypes between healthy human individuals. Study overall: CD4 naive and memory got three plates each, CD8 naive two, CD8 memory one.

The protocol was immunoSEQ multiplex PCR, while the TCRdb copy is restricted to in-frame clones and leaves out a portion. The table has roughly 1,000,000 clones, 78% seen once; the top ten hold 0.55% to 0.7%. This clone was seen a few times. The same CDR3 also results from other DNA sequences found in this sample. Germline V CDR1 and CDR2: MNHEY, SVGAGI. V trimming: 0 bases; J trimming: 4 bases; junction bases outside the gene matches: 3. CDR3 length: 15 amino acids. The investigators split CD4+ cells into a CD45RA+ naive subset and a CD45RA-negative memory subset. Sequencing was performed on memory CD4+ T cells from PBMCs. Subset reported: CD45RA-negative fraction. This sequence joins TRBV6-5 and TRBJ2-1; the match to TRBD2 covers 7 bases. The receptor's source is a man between 18 and 35 years old in good health. Some clones in this sample may be carry-over from other donors' samples. The CDR3 bases are TGTGCCAGCAGTTACTCGAGCGGGGTATACAATGAGCAGTTCTTC. Translated: CASSYSSGVYNEQFF.